This T cell receptor beta chain is from a study of cytomegalovirus exposure and HLA in healthy donors. Comments on this clone: Its antigen is currently unknown.

The ends were cut back, 7 bases at V and 7 bases at J, with 11 bases in the middle. Germline CDR1 is SEHNR and CDR2 is FQNEAQ (reference sequence). This CDR3 has 13 residues. Primers: 60 Vbeta forward and 13 Jbeta reverse. Data came from immunoSEQ multiplex PCR; TCRdb stores just in-frame clones and leaves some out. The profile shows under 85,000 clones, around 80% of them singletons. Findings and caveats of the study: DRB1 had the most TCR associations and HLA-C the fewest, a later analysis found, with rates varying by HLA locus. V segments that were indistinguishable, TRBV6-2 and TRBV6-3 among them, were omitted from analysis.

Input material: PBMCs. The chain combines TRBV7-9 with TRBJ1-6; unclear D gene. The clonotype comes from a woman in her 30s in good health and CMV-seronegative. Here the CDR3 reads CASTPSGNSPLHF. Written as DNA, the CDR3 is TGTGCCAGCACCCCAAGCGGGAATTCACCCCTCCACTTT.